This entry features one TCR beta chain sequence. The data derive from a study of T cell changes during pregnancy in multiple sclerosis. Generated by immunoSEQ multiplex PCR, the TCRdb table keeps only in-frame clones and is missing some. The sample carries 50,000 or so clones, 93% recorded once. The sequenced sample was peripheral blood, obtained in the second trimester of pregnancy. The source is a female donor with multiple sclerosis, enrolled in a pregnancy study.

CDR3 loop: CASSATTAWGTEAFF. As DNA, the CDR3 is TGTGCCAGCAGTGCGACGACAGCGTGGGGCACTGAAGCTTTCTTT. The chain is built from TRBV25-1 and TRBJ1-1; possibly TRBD1 for D (5 bases). The V end lost 4 bases, the J end lost 4 bases, and 16 bases lay between the germline ends. CDR3 length equals 15 residues. Germline V gene data show CDR1 as MGHDK and CDR2 as SYGVNS.